This passage covers 10 T cell receptor beta chains from one sample sequenced in a study of blood T cell repertoires in COVID-19. The table came from immunoSEQ multiplex PCR; TCRdb's copy has only in-frame clones and leaves some out. The sample comprises roughly 190,000 clones, 75% to 90% of which are singletons, and 0.7% to 0.9% rests with the top ten. Sequencing input: PBMCs or T cells enriched from blood (not recorded which). The receptors were sampled from a young woman who had recovered from COVID-19.

This chain links TRBV5-1 with TRBJ2-1; 8 nucleotides match TRBD1. CDR1 and CDR2 from the germline V gene are SGHRS and YFSETQ. The CDR3 is made up of 12 amino acids. V was clipped by 4 bases and J by 8 bases; unmatched bases: 2. CDR3 residues: CASSPTGDEQFF. CDR3 nucleotide sequence: TGCGCCAGCAGCCCGACAGGGGATGAGCAGTTCTTC.

This clone was found once. The V and J genes are TRBV6-1 and TRBJ1-5; possibly TRBD1 for D (5 bases). Germline assignment: CDR1 MNHNS and CDR2 SASEGT. The V gene lost 0 bases and the J gene lost 5 bases, with 11 bases spanning the gap. The CDR3 loop spans 15 amino acids. The CDR3 DNA follows: TGTGCCAGCAGTGAAGCAGGGGCGGGGGATCAGCCCCAGCATTTT. Translation: CASSEAGAGDQPQHF.

The J gene is TRBJ1-5, the V gene TRBV19, with D tentatively TRBD1 (6 bases). CDR1 and CDR2 (germline): LNHDA, SQIVND (reference sequence). Trimming shortened V by 4 bases and J by 0 bases, and 16 bases separated the two germline ends. The CDR3 covers 17 residues. CDR3 DNA sequence: TGTGCCAGTAGTACGAAATCGACAGGTGTTAGCAATCAGCCCCAGCATTTT. Encoded protein: CASSTKSTGVSNQPQHF.

The chain couples TRBV7-9 to TRBJ1-1; D possibly corresponds to TRBD1 (5 bases). The V and J ends lost 4 bases and 0 bases respectively, with 9 bases between them. Germline CDR1 and CDR2: SEHNR and FQNEAQ (reference sequence). This CDR3 is 14 amino acids long. The CDR3 sequence is CASSWGSMNTEAFF. In nucleotides, the CDR3 is TGTGCCAGCAGCTGGGGCAGCATGAACACTGAAGCTTTCTTT.

This chain joins TRBV30 and TRBJ2-1, with a possible D match to TRBD1 (6 bases). This CDR3 spans 11 amino acids. V dropped 3 bases and J dropped 9 bases, with 9 bases sitting between them. Germline CDR1 GTSNPN, CDR2 SVGIG (reference sequence). In DNA, the CDR3 is TGTGCCTGGAGCGTGGGGGCTGAGCAGTTCTTC. Amino acids: CAWSVGAEQFF.

This clone came up a few times. The chain is built from TRBV10-1 and TRBJ1-2; the D gene is possibly TRBD1 (5 bases). This CDR3 is 15 amino acids long. Trimming shortened V by 3 bases and J by 0 bases, and 11 bases separated the two germline ends. Germline V gene lookup returns CDR1 WNHNN and CDR2 SYGVQD (reference sequence). DNA for the CDR3: TGCGCCAGCAGTGATGAATCAGGGACTAACTATGGCTACACCTTC. The encoded protein is CASSDESGTNYGYTF.

This clone was picked up one time. The rearrangement uses TRBV9 and TRBJ2-1, with D perhaps matching TRBD1 (6 bases). V was clipped by 10 bases and J by 6 bases, with 14 bases between them. Germline loops: CDR1 SGDLS, CDR2 YYNGEE. The length of the CDR3 is 12 residues. This CDR3 reads CASDGDTNEQFF. The CDR3 DNA reads TGTGCCTCGGACGGGGACACCAATGAGCAGTTCTTC.

The chain combines TRBV7-9 with TRBJ2-7, with TRBD1 matching over 12 bases. This CDR3 spans 15 amino acids. Germline-derived CDR1 and CDR2 are SEHNR and FQNEAQ (reference sequence). The junction had 5 bases not matched to a gene; V was cut back by 5 bases and J by 3 bases. CDR3 coding DNA: TGTGCCAGCAGCGATCGGGACAGGGGGCGCTACGAGCAGTACTTC. This sequence encodes CASSDRDRGRYEQYF.

The chain recombines TRBV28 with TRBJ2-2; no definite D call. This CDR3 spans 14 amino acids. Germline lookup yields CDR1 MDHEN and CDR2 SYDVKM. V was trimmed by 1 base and J by 5 bases, leaving 8 bases between them. In DNA, the CDR3 is TGTGCCAGCAGTTTATCTCAAGCGACCGGGGAGCTGTTTTTT. Encoded protein: CASSLSQATGELFF.

This clone was seen at least ten times. This chain connects TRBV5-1 to TRBJ2-7, with TRBD2 matching 7 bases. J was trimmed by 2 bases and V by 6 bases; bases with no gene match: 8. Looked up from germline, CDR1 is SGHRS and CDR2 is YFSETQ. CDR3 size: 14 residues. In DNA, the CDR3 is TGCGCCAGCAAGCGGGCGGGAGAAGCCTACGAGCAGTACTTC. Translated: CASKRAGEAYEQYF.